The 16 T cell receptor beta chains below all came from one sample that was sequenced in a study of neurological immune-mediated disorders. The time point here: technical triplicate 2. Via MiXCR, TCRdb re-called the 5' RACE reads, giving one row per CDR3 protein. Altogether about 59,000 distinct CDR3 sequences are present, around 24% being singletons, with the ten largest covering 4.6%. The sequenced sample was PBMCs. The origin of the receptors is a man in his sixties with HTLV-1-associated myelopathy (HAM/TSP).

This clonotype was recorded at least ten times. The CDR3 nucleotides read TGCGCCAGCAGCCAAAGGACCGACGTTCTCGAGCAGTACTTC. Its protein product is CASSQRTDVLEQYF. The chain recombines TRBV5-1 with TRBJ2-7; D gene uncertain. V was cut by 4 bases and J by 6 bases, with 17 bases left in between. The CDR3 extends over 14 amino acids. The germline V gene has CDR1 SGHRS and CDR2 YFSETQ.

Remarks on this clonotype: The junction and the germline gene differ at one end; a read error may be behind it. This chain uses TRBV7-8 with TRBJ1-4; maybe TRBD1 (5 bases). The CDR3 is made up of 17 amino acids. CDR1 and CDR2 from the germline V gene are SGHVS and FQNEAQ. CDR3 nucleotide sequence: TGTGTCAGCAGCTTAGGATGGCAGGGATCCACTAATGAAAAACTGTTTTTT. Its translation is CVSSLGWQGSTNEKLFF.

This clonotype was recorded many times. V gene TRBV5-5 combines with J gene TRBJ2-7; D unclear. Germline V gene data show CDR1 as SGHKS and CDR2 as YYEKEE (reference sequence). There are 13 residues in the CDR3. Trimming took 2 bases from V and 5 from J, leaving 11 bases between them. CDR3 sequence (DNA): TGTGCCAGCAGCTTTTGGGGAAGTCACGAGCAGTACTTC. Amino acid sequence: CASSFWGSHEQYF.

This clonotype showed up many times. The chain uses TRBV27 and TRBJ2-5; TRBD1 agrees at 9 bases. Germline trimming cut 5 bases from V and 4 bases from J; bases unmatched to any gene: 5. This CDR3 has 14 residues. Germline-derived CDR1 and CDR2 are MNHEY and SMNVEV (reference sequence). The DNA of the CDR3 is TGTGCCAGCAGTCAGACAGGGGGGGGAGAGACCCAGTACTTC. It yields the protein CASSQTGGGETQYF.

This clonotype was seen ten or more times. V gene TRBV5-1 combines with J gene TRBJ2-5; TRBD1 matches at 10 bases. V was clipped by 0 bases and J by 4 bases; unmatched bases: 6. This CDR3 comprises 16 residues. Germline CDR1 and CDR2: SGHRS and YFSETQ. The CDR3 protein is CASSLDLGQGTETQYF. As DNA, the CDR3 is TGCGCCAGCAGCTTGGATCTGGGACAGGGGACAGAGACCCAGTACTTC.

In its sample, this clonotype was seen a few times. This chain joins TRBV12-3 or TRBV12-4 and TRBJ2-1, with TRBD2 matching over 13 bases. V trimming: 6 bases; J trimming: 7 bases; junction bases outside the gene matches: 9. The CDR3 consists of 16 residues. The CDR3 DNA reads as TGTGCCAGCAGGCCCTCCGGACTAGCGGGAGTAAATGAGCAGTTCTTC. Protein sequence: CASRPSGLAGVNEQFF.

As DNA, the CDR3 is TGCGCCAGCAGCTTGGCCCCGCTAAGGGGACTAGCGGGAGAAGGCAATGAGCAGTTCTTC. This encodes CASSLAPLRGLAGEGNEQFF. V is TRBV5-1 and J is TRBJ2-1; 14 bases agree with TRBD2. Germline V lookup: CDR1 SGHRS, CDR2 YFSETQ. J lost 6 bases, V lost 0 bases, and 14 bases had no gene match. The CDR3 totals 20 residues.

V and J are TRBV11-3 and TRBJ1-3; 7 bases match TRBD1. The CDR3 is made up of 18 amino acids. The V gene end was trimmed by 4 bases and the J gene end by 4 bases; junction bases not matched to a gene: 16. Germline V gene data show CDR1 as SGHNT and CDR2 as YENEEA. The CDR3 region is CASSSIAPKGTVGNTIYF. The CDR3, as DNA: TGTGCCAGCAGCTCAATAGCCCCGAAAGGGACAGTCGGAAACACCATATATTTT.

This clonotype was seen many times. This sequence joins TRBV7-3 and TRBJ2-2; D call uncertain. The V and J ends lost 5 bases and 5 bases respectively, with 9 bases between them. Germline V gives CDR1 SGHTA, CDR2 FQGTGA. This CDR3 is built from 13 residues. DNA of the CDR3: TGTGCCAGCAGCACGGTTGGTACCGGGGAGCTGTTTTTT. Its protein product is CASSTVGTGELFF.

There are many counts of this clonotype. J is TRBJ2-5 and V is TRBV5-1; D gene unclear. Germline lookup yields CDR1 SGHRS and CDR2 YFSETQ. This CDR3 comprises 11 residues. The V end was cut by 5 bases, the J end by 3 bases, with 5 bases between. DNA of the CDR3: TGCGCCAGCAGTTTCGAAGAGACCCAGTACTTC. Amino acids: CASSFEETQYF.

This clonotype was counted many times. The chain recombines TRBV6-1 with TRBJ1-4; D may be TRBD1 (6 bases). V shed 1 base and J shed 13 bases, with 16 bases lying between them. This CDR3 comprises 14 residues. Germline CDR1 MNHNS, CDR2 SASEGT. In DNA form, the CDR3 reads TGTGCCAGCAGTGAAGAAGGTAAAGGGGGAAGACTGTTTTTT. Translating gives CASSEEGKGGRLFF.

The rearrangement joins TRBV20-1 to TRBJ2-7; 8 bases match TRBD1. The germline gives CDR1 DFQATT, CDR2 SNEGSKA (reference sequence). This CDR3 is 15 amino acids long. V shed 0 bases and J 2 bases; nucleotides not matched to a gene: 6. The CDR3 protein is CSARDEDRGTYEQYF. In DNA, the CDR3 is TGCAGTGCTAGAGATGAAGACAGGGGAACCTACGAGCAGTACTTC.

The table lists this clonotype with many counts. The V and J genes are TRBV6-5 and TRBJ1-2, with D perhaps matching TRBD1 (6 bases). Germline V gene lookup returns CDR1 MNHEY and CDR2 SVGAGI. The length of the CDR3 is 15 residues. Trimming took off 6 bases at V and 3 bases at J, with 17 bases between the two ends. The CDR3 region is CASRAQGVRHYGYTF. The CDR3, as DNA: TGTGCCAGCAGGGCACAGGGCGTAAGACACTATGGCTACACCTTC.

At least ten counts were recorded for this clonotype. V is TRBV7-9 and J is TRBJ2-2, with D possibly being TRBD2 (6 bases). This CDR3 spans 14 amino acids. Germline V lookup: CDR1 SEHNR, CDR2 FQNEAQ (reference sequence). Trimming took 5 bases from V and 4 from J, leaving 11 bases between them. The DNA of the CDR3 is TGTGCCAGCAGCCGACTAGTGAGCACCGGGGAGCTGTTTTTT. Residues: CASSRLVSTGELFF.

There are a few counts of this clonotype. The CDR3 DNA follows: TGTGCCACCAGTGATTCGTCCTATCGGGGGCGAGGGGTGAACACTGAAGCTTTCTTT. Its translation: CATSDSSYRGRGVNTEAFF. J is TRBJ1-1 and V is TRBV24-1, with D tentatively TRBD1 (6 bases). The germline V gene has CDR1 KGHDR and CDR2 SFDVKD. Deletions cut 2 bases from V and 0 bases from J, with 21 bases between. This CDR3 comprises 19 residues.

The table lists this clonotype with many counts. The chain is built from TRBV5-1 and TRBJ1-2; D is unclear. This CDR3 spans 14 amino acids. Trimming removed 1 base from V and 1 base from J, with 8 bases in between. Germline-derived CDR1 and CDR2 are SGHRS and YFSETQ. The CDR3 spells CASSLSLGNYGYTF. The CDR3 bases are TGCGCCAGCAGCTTGTCTTTGGGTAACTATGGCTACACCTTC.